A selection of T cell receptor beta chains follows, all from one sample in a study of shared clonotypes between healthy human individuals. The data were produced by immunoSEQ multiplex PCR, yet TCRdb's version contains in-frame clones alone and is incomplete. The sample records a few hundred thousand clones, roughly 79% being singletons. Input material: PBMCs. Source of these receptors: a woman aged 40 to 50 in good health. Some clones in this sample may be carry-over from other donors' samples. CDR3s include the opening cysteine and the closing phenylalanine or tryptophan. The D gene is left open where the match is weak. Clone size, where shown, is once, few, many, or a class for clones that have expanded.

TRBJ2-7 TRBV5-1 . TRBD1 CASSLAPTGSYEQYF TGCGCCAGCAGCTTAGCCCCGACAGGGTCCTACGAGCAGTACTTC
TRBJ2-2 TRBV5-8 . . CASSLTKTGNTGELFF TGTGCCAGCAGCTTAACAAAGACAGGGAACACCGGGGAGCTGTTTTTT
TRBJ2-3 TRBV10-3 . TRBD1 CAISESKDQGGTDTQYF TGTGCCATCAGTGAGTCTAAAGACCAGGGGGGCACAGATACGCAGTATTTT
TRBJ2-7 TRBV5-1 . TRBD2 CASSLVREGRHEQYF TGCGCCAGCAGCTTGGTCCGGGAGGGCCGCCACGAGCAGTACTTC
TRBJ2-1 TRBV27 . . CASSLGSLNEQFF TGTGCCAGCAGTTTAGGTAGTCTCAATGAGCAGTTCTTC
TRBJ2-5 TRBV27 . . CASRPWVSQGGSNPKQETQYF TGTGCCAGCAGACCCTGGGTCTCACAGGGAGGGTCGAATCCGAAGCAAGAGACCCAGTACTTC
TRBJ2-2 TRBV19 . TRBD2 CASSIPGLAGGNTGELFF TGTGCCAGTAGTATACCCGGACTAGCGGGAGGAAACACCGGGGAGCTGTTTTTT
TRBJ1-1 TRBV6-4 . TRBD1 CASSLDRGTEAFF TGTGCCAGCAGTCTGGACAGGGGAACTGAAGCTTTCTTT
TRBJ1-1 TRBV6-5 many . CASRQGGTEAFF TGTGCCAGCAGGCAAGGGGGCACTGAAGCTTTCTTT
TRBJ2-7 TRBV28 . . CASSFWANEQYF TGTGCCAGCAGTTTCTGGGCGAACGAGCAGTACTTC
TRBJ2-5 TRBV12-5 many . CASATDRKETQYF TGTGCTAGTGCCACGGACAGAAAAGAGACCCAGTACTTC
TRBJ2-7 TRBV16 few . CASSQQRGYEQYF TGTGCCAGCAGCCAGCAACGAGGCTACGAGCAGTACTTC
TRBJ2-3 TRBV9 . TRBD2 CASSVTPGLASDTQYF TGTGCCAGCAGCGTAACCCCCGGACTAGCCTCCGATACGCAGTATTTT
TRBJ2-2 TRBV7-3 . TRBD1 CASSSWDREGTGELFF TGTGCCAGCAGCTCCTGGGACAGGGAAGGCACCGGGGAGCTGTTTTTT
TRBJ1-1 TRBV4-1 . . CASSQVGTIRVNTEAFF TGCGCCAGCAGCCAAGTGGGGACCATCCGGGTGAACACTGAAGCTTTCTTT
TRBJ2-3 TRBV7-2 . TRBD2 CASSMRLAGGTDTQYF TGTGCCAGCAGCATGCGACTAGCGGGAGGGACAGATACGCAGTATTTT
TRBJ2-5 TRBV5-1 . TRBD1 CASSSAGTGKETQYF TGCGCCAGCAGCTCGGCCGGGACAGGGAAAGAGACCCAGTACTTC
TRBJ1-1 TRBV6-1 few . CASSDPGRANTEAFF TGTGCCAGCAGTGACCCCGGAAGGGCGAACACTGAAGCTTTCTTT
TRBJ2-2 TRBV2 many . CASSPLTVTGELFF TGTGCCAGCAGCCCGTTGACAGTCACCGGGGAGCTGTTTTTT
TRBJ2-7 TRBV18 . . CASSPSSSGISYEQYF TGTGCCAGCTCACCAAGTAGTTCAGGTATCTCCTACGAGCAGTACTTC
TRBJ1-3 TRBV5-1 . . CASSPDTYSGNTIYF TGCGCCAGCAGCCCGGACACTTACTCTGGAAACACCATATATTTT
TRBJ1-2 TRBV9 . . CASSVGSGRGGYGYTF TGTGCCAGCAGCGTAGGAAGCGGCAGGGGCGGCTATGGCTACACCTTC
TRBJ1-2 TRBV2 . . CASSDGMGTGYGYTF TGTGCCAGCAGTGACGGTATGGGGACGGGCTATGGCTACACCTTC
TRBJ2-7 TRBV7-3 once . CASSLTTPGEQYF TGTGCCAGCAGCTTAACGACACCGGGGGAGCAGTACTTC
TRBJ2-1 TRBV7-8 . TRBD2 CASSSLGGSRYNEQFF TGTGCCAGCAGCTCCCTCGGCGGGAGTAGGTACAATGAGCAGTTCTTC
TRBJ2-1 TRBV19 . . CASRQNNYNEQFF TGTGCCAGTAGACAGAACAACTACAATGAGCAGTTCTTC
TRBJ2-3 TRBV9 . TRBD1 CASSVLGQEIDTQYF TGTGCCAGCAGCGTTTTGGGACAGGAGATAGATACGCAGTATTTT
TRBJ2-3 TRBV5-6 . TRBD1 CASSLVGDRGLADTQYF TGTGCCAGCAGCTTGGTTGGGGACAGGGGGCTTGCAGATACGCAGTATTTT
TRBJ2-7 TRBV28 . . CASTPRWGPDEQYF TGTGCCAGCACCCCCCGCTGGGGGCCCGACGAGCAGTACTTC
TRBJ2-4 TRBV28 . TRBD2 CASSSPTSGKYIQYF TGTGCCAGCAGTTCCCCGACTAGCGGGAAGTACATTCAGTACTTC
TRBJ1-2 TRBV29-1 . . CSVGDTFNYGYTF TGCAGCGTTGGGGACACTTTTAACTATGGCTACACCTTC
TRBJ2-7 TRBV5-4 . TRBD1 CASSLALGQGSEQYF TGTGCCAGCAGCTTGGCTCTGGGACAGGGCTCCGAGCAGTACTTC
TRBJ1-5 TRBV10-3 . . CASSLEGSQPQHF TGTGCCAGCAGTTTAGAGGGATCTCAGCCCCAGCATTTT
TRBJ2-7 TRBV27 few TRBD1 CASRPRTGYNLIYEQYF TGTGCCAGCAGGCCGCGGACAGGCTATAATCTTATTTACGAGCAGTACTTC
TRBJ2-2 TRBV9 . TRBD2 CASSVGLGGSSANTGELFF TGTGCCAGCAGCGTAGGTCTGGGCGGGAGTAGCGCGAACACCGGGGAGCTGTTTTTT
TRBJ2-3 TRBV15 . . CATSISVSDTQYF TGTGCCACCAGCATCAGCGTTTCAGATACGCAGTATTTT
TRBJ1-4 TRBV6-5 . TRBD1 CASSWGRQGAAEKLFF TGTGCCAGCAGTTGGGGCAGACAGGGGGCGGCTGAAAAACTGTTTTTT
TRBJ2-5 TRBV6-1 once TRBD2 CATRGGETQYF TGTGCCACCCGGGGGGGGGAGACCCAGTACTTC
TRBJ2-1 TRBV7-9 . . CASSLVGATYNEQFF TGTGCCAGCAGCTTAGTGGGCGCTACCTACAATGAGCAGTTCTTC
TRBJ2-2 TRBV11-1 . TRBD1 CASSFGTALTNTGELFF TGTGCCAGCAGCTTCGGGACAGCTTTGACGAACACCGGGGAGCTGTTTTTT
TRBJ1-6 TRBV15 few TRBD1 CATSRVPRGPYSPLHF TGTGCCACCAGCAGAGTTCCCAGGGGGCCTTATTCACCCCTCCACTTT
TRBJ2-3 TRBV29-1 once . CSAGDMITQYF TGCAGCGCTGGGGATATGATTACGCAGTATTTT
TRBJ1-1 TRBV7-9 . TRBD1 CASSHRQGPSTTQAFF TGTGCCAGCAGCCACCGACAGGGACCATCCACCACGCAAGCTTTCTTT
TRBJ1-1 TRBV21-1 . . CASSREGAWTEAFF TGTGCCAGCAGCAGAGAGGGGGCATGGACTGAAGCTTTCTTT
TRBJ2-7 TRBV7-2 once . CASSGGWASSYEQYF TGTGCCAGCAGCGGCGGGTGGGCTTCATCCTACGAGCAGTACTTC
TRBJ2-5 TRBV15 . TRBD2 CATSRGRTSGRIGETQYF TGTGCCACCAGCAGAGGGAGGACTAGCGGGAGGATTGGAGAGACCCAGTACTTC
TRBJ1-1 TRBV5-5 . . CASSSGPGEAFF TGTGCCAGCAGCTCCGGTCCGGGAGAAGCTTTCTTT
TRBJ1-5 TRBV6-6 once . CASSPLGGSNQPQHF TGTGCCAGCAGTCCTCTAGGAGGTAGCAATCAGCCCCAGCATTTT
TRBJ1-3 TRBV7-9 . . CASSPGGFFGNTIYF TGTGCCAGCAGTCCCGGGGGATTCTTTGGAAACACCATATATTTT
TRBJ2-6 TRBV6-6 . . CASSGSGANVLTF TGTGCCAGCAGTGGGAGTGGGGCCAACGTCCTGACTTTC
TRBJ1-2 TRBV5-1 . . CASSFLGLGSYGYTF TGCGCCAGCAGCTTCCTTGGACTGGGAAGCTATGGCTACACCTTC
TRBJ2-5 TRBV6-6 . . CASSWQETQYF TGTGCCAGCAGTTGGCAAGAGACCCAGTACTTC